A selection of T cell receptor beta chains follows, all from one sample in a study of cytomegalovirus exposure and HLA in healthy donors. The protocol was immunoSEQ multiplex PCR, while the TCRdb copy is restricted to in-frame clones and leaves out a portion. Among about 130,000 clones listed, less than 85% were seen once. Sequences were obtained from PBMCs. The origin of the receptors is a woman aged 40 to 55 in good health and CMV-seropositive. CDR3s include the opening cysteine and the closing phenylalanine or tryptophan. The D gene is left open where the match is weak.

J gene,D gene,V gene,CDR3 protein,CDR3 DNA
TRBJ1-5,.,TRBV7-8,CASSTHRAGSNQPQHF,TGTGCCAGCAGCACGCACAGGGCTGGCAGCAATCAGCCCCAGCATTTT
TRBJ2-1,TRBD2,TRBV4-2,CASSQGVAGGPKYNEQFF,TGTGCCAGCAGCCAAGGGGTAGCGGGGGGGCCTAAGTACAATGAGCAGTTCTTC
TRBJ1-1,TRBD1,TRBV6-5,CASSYSRQGHTEAFF,TGTGCCAGCAGTTACTCGAGACAGGGGCACACTGAAGCTTTCTTT
TRBJ2-3,.,TRBV18,CASSPPSTDTQYF,TGTGCCAGCTCACCCCCGAGCACAGATACGCAGTATTTT
TRBJ2-1,.,TRBV6-6,CASSPYWGACNEQFF,TGTGCCAGCAGCCCCTACTGGGGAGCCTGCAATGAGCAGTTCTTC
TRBJ1-6,TRBD1,TRBV7-9,CASSLMGQGESPLHF,TGTGCCAGCAGCTTAATGGGACAGGGCGAATCACCCCTCCACTTT
TRBJ2-1,TRBD1,TRBV7-2,CASSRDRPSYNEQFF,TGTGCCAGCAGTAGGGACAGGCCTTCCTACAATGAGCAGTTCTTC
TRBJ1-2,.,TRBV11-2,CASSHAPGTKKGYGYTF,TGTGCCAGCAGCCATGCCCCCGGGACAAAAAAGGGCTATGGCTACACCTTC
TRBJ2-7,TRBD2,TRBV7-2,CASSPGTSGRVYEQYF,TGTGCCAGCAGCCCTGGGACTAGCGGGAGGGTGTACGAGCAGTACTTC
TRBJ2-7,TRBD1,TRBV11-1,CASSPTPGTGGEQYF,TGTGCCAGCAGCCCTACGCCCGGGACAGGGGGTGAGCAGTACTTC